These 27 T cell receptor beta chains share one sample of origin, sequenced in a study of spatial heterogeneity in lung cancer. TCRdb redid the calling of the 5' RACE reads with MiXCR, one entry per CDR3 protein. The sample lists tens of thousands of distinct CDR3 sequences, around 5.2% seen once, with around 28% in the top ten. Time point defined: sample taken at primary tumor resection. In each case, whole RNA from tumor, nontumor lung or frozen PBMC was sequenced unsorted. The starting material was PBMCs, obtained at surgery. The receptors originated from a female donor with early-stage non-small cell lung cancer.

This clonotype has ten or more counts. V usage is TRBV7-9 and J usage is TRBJ1-6; 10 bases map to TRBD1. V dropped 6 bases and J dropped 10; count of bases not matched to a gene: 6. This CDR3 has 14 amino acids. Per germline, CDR1 SEHNR and CDR2 FQNEAQ (reference sequence). CDR3 sequence: CASRGTGAWSPLHF. For the CDR3, the DNA is TGTGCCAGCAGGGGGACAGGGGCATGGTCACCCCTCCACTTT.

This clonotype was picked up many times. This chain connects TRBV10-1 to TRBJ2-7; the D gene is possibly TRBD1 (5 bases). V lost 0 bases, J lost 2 bases, and 11 bases lay in between. This CDR3 has 15 amino acids. Germline V gene sequence: CDR1 WNHNN, CDR2 SYGVQD (reference sequence). This chain's CDR3 is CASSESAGPTYEQYF. Written as DNA, the CDR3 is TGCGCCAGCAGTGAGTCGGCAGGGCCTACCTACGAGCAGTACTTC.

In this sample, this clonotype turned up many times. V gene TRBV5-1 combines with J gene TRBJ2-7; perhaps TRBD1 as D (5 bases). Trimming took 2 bases from V and 5 from J, leaving 17 bases between them. The CDR3 contains 15 residues. Germline CDR1 SGHRS, CDR2 YFSETQ. CDR3: CASSFIGRKGDEQYF. In nucleotides, the CDR3 is TGCGCCAGCAGCTTTATAGGTCGGAAAGGGGACGAGCAGTACTTC. The full variable domain, completed using reference TRBV5-1 and TRBJ2-7, is KAGVTQTPRYLIKTRGQQVTLSCSPISGHRSVSWYQQTPGQGLQFLFEYFSETQRNKGNFPGRFSGRQFSNSRSEMNVSTLELGDSALYLCASSFIGRKGDEQYFGPGTRLTVT.

This chain links TRBV6-2 or TRBV6-3 with TRBJ1-1; D unresolved. Germline V gives CDR1 MNHEY, CDR2 SVGEGT. V lost 2 bases to trimming and J lost 4 bases, with 8 bases between them. The CDR3 covers 13 residues. CDR3 sequence: CASSYQAPTEAFF. The CDR3 nucleotides are TGTGCCAGCAGTTACCAGGCCCCCACTGAAGCTTTCTTT.

This chain links TRBV2 with TRBJ2-2, with D uncertain. Germline lookup yields CDR1 SNHLY and CDR2 FYNNEI. The CDR3 is made up of 14 amino acids. Trimming removed 7 bases from V and 1 base from J, with 10 bases in between. As DNA, the CDR3 is TGTGCCAGCAAGACCAGCGTGAACACCGGGGAGCTGTTTTTT. Residues: CASKTSVNTGELFF.

This clonotype appeared many times. The chain combines TRBV10-2 with TRBJ2-1, with TRBD1 matching 7 bases. V lost 8 bases, J lost 3 bases, and 4 bases stayed unmatched. Germline V gene data show CDR1 as WSHSY and CDR2 as SAAADI. The CDR3 covers 13 residues. In DNA form, the CDR3 reads TGCGCCAGCCAACAGGGGAGCTACAATGAGCAGTTCTTC. Amino acids: CASQQGSYNEQFF.

This clonotype was recorded at least ten times. The chain joins TRBV6-6 to TRBJ2-5; 7 nucleotides match TRBD1. This CDR3 region has 13 residues. V was pared by 9 bases and J by 0 bases, with 4 bases of the junction left unmatched. Germline CDR1 reads MNHNY; CDR2 reads SVGAGI (reference sequence). DNA of the CDR3: TGTGCCAGTAGCAGGGGGTACCAAGAGACCCAGTACTTC. It translates to CASSRGYQETQYF.

The rearrangement links TRBV12-3 or TRBV12-4 to TRBJ1-2; no firm D call. This CDR3 has 14 amino acids. V lost 3 bases, J lost 8 bases, and 16 bases lay in between. The CDR3 DNA follows: TGTGCCAGCAGTTTCGAAGGAGGTAACGTCGGCTACACCTTC. Translated: CASSFEGGNVGYTF.

This clonotype was recorded at least ten times. V usage is TRBV3-1 and J usage is TRBJ1-5; no clear D. CDR3 length: 17 amino acids. Germline loops: CDR1 LGHDT, CDR2 YNNKEL (reference sequence). Trimming removed 0 bases at V and 0 bases at J, with 12 bases between. This chain's CDR3 is CASSQDQKQHSNQPQHF. CDR3 DNA: TGTGCCAGCAGCCAAGATCAGAAACAGCATAGCAATCAGCCCCAGCATTTT.

This clonotype has ten or more counts. V usage is TRBV6-2 or TRBV6-3 and J usage is TRBJ1-5, with TRBD1 matching 9 bases. The junction had 7 bases not matched to a gene; V was cut back by 1 base and J by 3 bases. This CDR3 region has 17 residues. Germline CDR1 reads MNHEY; CDR2 reads SVGEGT. Written as DNA, the CDR3 is TGTGCCAGCAGTTACTATGAGGGACAGGGCCTCAATCAGCCCCAGCATTTT. Encoded protein: CASSYYEGQGLNQPQHF.

This clonotype was recorded many times. The rearrangement joins TRBV7-6 to TRBJ1-2; D is possibly TRBD1 (5 bases). With 4 bases removed from V and 6 bases from J, the gap between germline ends came to 15 bases. The germline V gene has CDR1 SGHVS and CDR2 FNYEAQ. The CDR3 consists of 14 residues. The CDR3 nucleotides are TGTGCCAGCAGCTCCGGTTCGGGGACGAATGGCTACACCTTC. Protein product: CASSSGSGTNGYTF.

This clonotype occurred a few times. This chain connects TRBV18 to TRBJ1-2, with a possible D match to TRBD1 (5 bases). CDR1 KGHSH and CDR2 LQKENI come from the germline V gene. V was trimmed by 3 bases and J by 4 bases, leaving 12 bases between them. The CDR3 consists of 14 residues. Here the CDR3 DNA reads TGTGCCAGCTCACCCGAAACAGGTCTCTATGGCTACACCTTC. The encoded protein is CASSPETGLYGYTF.

Many counts were recorded for this clonotype. This chain uses TRBV18 with TRBJ1-2; no definite D call. This CDR3 has 12 amino acids. Germline values: CDR1 KGHSH, CDR2 LQKENI. Trimming removed 3 bases from V and 7 bases from J, with 9 bases in between. CDR3 amino acids: CASSPGLGGYTF. DNA of the CDR3: TGTGCCAGCTCACCGGGTCTAGGTGGCTACACCTTC.

There are many counts of this clonotype. One junction end disagrees with the germline gene, perhaps due to a read error. This sequence joins TRBV7-7 and TRBJ1-1, with 8 positions matching TRBD1. This CDR3 region has 13 residues. Per germline, CDR1 SSHAT and CDR2 FNYEAQ (reference sequence). DNA of the CDR3: TGTGCTAGCAGCCAGACAGGGGAGACTGAAGCTTTCTTT. Translating gives CASSQTGETEAFF.

V is TRBV5-1 and J is TRBJ2-2; 7 bases fit TRBD2. This CDR3 is 14 amino acids long. In germline, CDR1 is SGHRS, CDR2 YFSETQ. J gave up 10 bases and V 4 bases, and 10 bases lay outside the gene matches. The CDR3 region has the DNA TGCGCCAGCAGCCTGGGGGGGTCCTCGGAGGAGCTGTTTTTT. This encodes CASSLGGSSEELFF.

This clonotype showed up just a few times. J is TRBJ2-3 and V is TRBV24-1; D gene uncertain. CDR3 length: 12 residues. Germline values: CDR1 KGHDR, CDR2 SFDVKD. Trimming took off 1 base at V and 5 bases at J, with 3 bases between the two ends. The CDR3, as DNA: TGTGCCACCAGTGATTTTGGAGATACGCAGTATTTT. As protein: CATSDFGDTQYF.

This clonotype was counted many times. The chain couples TRBV5-1 to TRBJ1-2, with a possible D match to TRBD1 (6 bases). V was clipped by 0 bases and J by 4 bases, with 10 bases between them. Germline values: CDR1 SGHRS, CDR2 YFSETQ. The CDR3 is 14 amino acids. The CDR3 is CASSLVLQGYGYTF. The CDR3 DNA reads TGCGCCAGCAGCTTGGTCTTACAGGGCTATGGCTACACCTTC. Full variable domain (outside the CDR3, taken from reference TRBV5-1 and TRBJ1-2): KAGVTQTPRYLIKTRGQQVTLSCSPISGHRSVSWYQQTPGQGLQFLFEYFSETQRNKGNFPGRFSGRQFSNSRSEMNVSTLELGDSALYLCASSLVLQGYGYTFGSGTRLTVV.

This clonotype came up a few times. The chain joins TRBV5-4 to TRBJ2-5, with TRBD2 as a possible D gene (5 bases). The CDR3 covers 15 residues. Trimming pared 0 bases from V and 7 bases from J, leaving 16 bases between. The germline gives CDR1 SGHNT, CDR2 YYREEE (reference sequence). This CDR3 reads CASSLAGGLGGTQYF. CDR3 DNA: TGTGCCAGCAGCTTGGCCGGTGGGCTAGGAGGGACCCAGTACTTC.

This clonotype was counted many times. The chain has TRBV5-1 and TRBJ2-5; TRBD2 matches 10 bases. Germline values: CDR1 SGHRS, CDR2 YFSETQ. The CDR3 extends over 15 amino acids. V lost 4 bases, J lost 3 bases, and 6 bases stayed unmatched. The CDR3 DNA sequence: TGCGCCAGCAGCCAACTCGGGACTAGCGAAGAGACCCAGTACTTC. Translating gives CASSQLGTSEETQYF.

This clonotype was detected only once. A much more abundant neighbour one base away suggests this may be a read error. This rearrangement joins TRBV6-5 to TRBJ1-6; TRBD1 matches 9 bases. Trimming at V came to 2 bases and at J to 8 bases, leaving 4 bases not matched to a gene. The CDR3 is 15 residues long. The germline V gene encodes CDR1 MNHEY and CDR2 SVGAGI. CDR3 loop: CASSYATGGDSPLHF. The CDR3 DNA is TGTGCCAGCAGTTACGCCACAGGGGGCGATTCACCCCTCCACTTT.

Many counts were recorded for this clonotype. The chain joins TRBV2 to TRBJ2-7, with D perhaps matching TRBD2 (5 bases). The germline V gene encodes CDR1 SNHLY and CDR2 FYNNEI. V lost 7 bases to trimming and J lost 9 bases, with 13 bases between them. This CDR3 has 11 amino acids. Here the CDR3 reads CASTAGLRQYF. The CDR3 DNA reads TGTGCCAGCACCGCGGGTTTGCGGCAGTACTTC. Together with reference TRBV2 and TRBJ2-7, the CDR3 gives the full variable domain: EPEVTQTPSHQVTQMGQEVILRCVPISNHLYFYWYRQILGQKVEFLVSFYNNEISEKSEIFDDQFSVERPDGSNFTLKIRSTKLEDSAMYFCASTAGLRQYFGPGTRLTVT.

Ten or more counts support this clonotype. The V gene is TRBV27, the J gene TRBJ2-7, with D possibly TRBD2 on 5 matching bases. Germline V gene sequence: CDR1 MNHEY, CDR2 SMNVEV (reference sequence). Trimming left V 6 bases short and J 2 bases short, with 17 bases between. The CDR3 runs 15 residues. CDR3 DNA: TGTGCCAGCAGCTTGGAAGGGCTAGCCGCCTACGAGCAGTACTTC. Amino acids: CASSLEGLAAYEQYF.

This clonotype was counted many times. This rearrangement joins TRBV5-1 to TRBJ2-1; TRBD1 aligns across 9 bases. This CDR3 has 15 amino acids. Trimming cost V 1 base and J 5 bases; bases outside gene matches: 4. Germline CDR1 is SGHRS and CDR2 is YFSETQ. The CDR3 bases are TGCGCCAGCAGCTTGATAGGGACAGGGAACAATGAGCAGTTCTTC. This codes for CASSLIGTGNNEQFF.

This clonotype has ten or more counts. The chain couples TRBV3-1 to TRBJ1-1; D perhaps matches TRBD1 (5 bases). V was trimmed by 4 bases and J by 1 base, leaving 10 bases between them. This CDR3 contains 14 residues. CDR1 LGHDT and CDR2 YNNKEL come from the germline V gene (reference sequence). Here the CDR3 DNA reads TGTGCCAGCAGCCTAGGGGACCGGAACACTGAAGCTTTCTTT. Translated, it gives CASSLGDRNTEAFF. Variable domain in full (rest from reference TRBV3-1 and TRBJ1-1): DTAVSQTPKYLVTQMGNDKSIKCEQNLGHDTMYWYKQDSKKFLKIMFSYNNKELIINETVPNRFSPKSPDKAHLNLHINSLELGDSAVYFCASSLGDRNTEAFFGQGTRLTVV.

Many counts were recorded for this clonotype. The genes are TRBV7-2 and TRBJ2-5, with D perhaps being TRBD1 or TRBD2 (5 bases each). The CDR3 totals 16 residues. Per germline, CDR1 SGHTA and CDR2 FQGNSA. Deletions cut 1 base from V and 0 bases from J, with 12 bases between. CDR3 nucleotide sequence: TGTGCCAGCAGCTTAGGGGGGATGGGGTACCAAGAGACCCAGTACTTC. It is translated as CASSLGGMGYQETQYF.

This clonotype appeared many times. The rearrangement links TRBV28 to TRBJ1-1; 7 bases map to TRBD1. Germline loops: CDR1 MDHEN, CDR2 SYDVKM. The CDR3 loop spans 17 amino acids. V lost 5 bases to trimming and J lost 3 bases; unmatched junction nucleotides: 15. Written as DNA, the CDR3 is TGTGCCAGCAGTCCTACGACAGGGTCTATTAGGGACACTGAAGCTTTCTTT. Translating gives CASSPTTGSIRDTEAFF.

This clonotype showed up many times. The chain links TRBV6-5 to TRBJ2-7; tentative D call: TRBD1 (5 bases). V was shortened by 6 bases and J by 6 bases, with 12 bases between the two germline ends. CDR1 and CDR2 (germline): MNHEY, SVGAGI. This CDR3 region has 12 residues. The CDR3 loop is CASRERGGEQYF. The CDR3 DNA reads as TGTGCCAGCAGGGAAAGGGGCGGCGAGCAGTACTTC.